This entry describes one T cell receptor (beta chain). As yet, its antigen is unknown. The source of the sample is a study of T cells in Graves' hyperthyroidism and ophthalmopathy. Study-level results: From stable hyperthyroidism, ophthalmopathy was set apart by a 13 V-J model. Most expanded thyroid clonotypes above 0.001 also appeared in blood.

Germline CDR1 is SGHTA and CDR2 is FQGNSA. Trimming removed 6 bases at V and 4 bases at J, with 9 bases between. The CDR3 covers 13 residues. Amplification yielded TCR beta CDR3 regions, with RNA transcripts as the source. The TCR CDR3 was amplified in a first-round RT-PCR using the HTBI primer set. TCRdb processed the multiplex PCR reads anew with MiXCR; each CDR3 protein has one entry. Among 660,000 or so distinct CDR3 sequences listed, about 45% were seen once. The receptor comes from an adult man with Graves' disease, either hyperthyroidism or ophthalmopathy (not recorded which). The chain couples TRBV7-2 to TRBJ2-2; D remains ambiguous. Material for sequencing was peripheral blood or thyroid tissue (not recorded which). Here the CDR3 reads CASSPWVTGELFF. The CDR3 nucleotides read TGTGCCAGCAGTCCTTGGGTCACCGGGGAGCTGTTTTTT.